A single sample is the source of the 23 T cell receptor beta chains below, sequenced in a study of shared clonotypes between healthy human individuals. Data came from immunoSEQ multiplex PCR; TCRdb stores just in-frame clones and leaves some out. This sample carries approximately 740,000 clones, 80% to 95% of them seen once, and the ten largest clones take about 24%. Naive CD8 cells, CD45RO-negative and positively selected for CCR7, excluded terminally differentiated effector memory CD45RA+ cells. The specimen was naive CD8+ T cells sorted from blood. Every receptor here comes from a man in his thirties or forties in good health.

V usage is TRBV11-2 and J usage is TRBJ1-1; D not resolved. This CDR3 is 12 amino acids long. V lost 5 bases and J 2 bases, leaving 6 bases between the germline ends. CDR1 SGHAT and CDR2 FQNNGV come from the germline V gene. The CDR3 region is CASSVHNTEAFF. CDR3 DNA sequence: TGTGCCAGCAGCGTTCATAACACTGAAGCTTTCTTT.

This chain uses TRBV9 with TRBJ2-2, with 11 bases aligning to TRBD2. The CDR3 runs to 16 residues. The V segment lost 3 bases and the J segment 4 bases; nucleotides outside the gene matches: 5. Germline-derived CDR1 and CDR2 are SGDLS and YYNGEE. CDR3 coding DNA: TGTGCCAGCAGCGCGGGACTAGCGGTCCTCACCGGGGAGCTGTTTTTT. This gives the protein CASSAGLAVLTGELFF.

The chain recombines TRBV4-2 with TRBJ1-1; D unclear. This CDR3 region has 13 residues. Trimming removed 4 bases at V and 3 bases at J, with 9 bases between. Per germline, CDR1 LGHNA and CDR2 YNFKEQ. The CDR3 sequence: CASSPPMYTEAFF. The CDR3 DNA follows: TGTGCCAGCAGCCCCCCGATGTACACTGAAGCTTTCTTT.

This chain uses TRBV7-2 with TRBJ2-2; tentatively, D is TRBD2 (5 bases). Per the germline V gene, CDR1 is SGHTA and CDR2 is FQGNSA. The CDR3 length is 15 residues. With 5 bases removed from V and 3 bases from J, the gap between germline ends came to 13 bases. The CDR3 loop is CASSHEDFYTGELFF. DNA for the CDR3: TGTGCCAGCAGCCACGAGGACTTCTACACCGGGGAGCTGTTTTTT.

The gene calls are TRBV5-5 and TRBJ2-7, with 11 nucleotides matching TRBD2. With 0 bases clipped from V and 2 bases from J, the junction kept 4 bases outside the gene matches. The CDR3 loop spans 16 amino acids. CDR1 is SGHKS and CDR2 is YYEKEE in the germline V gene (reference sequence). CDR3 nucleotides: TGTGCCAGCAGCTTGGGTACTAGCGGGAGCACCTACGAGCAGTACTTC. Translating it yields CASSLGTSGSTYEQYF.

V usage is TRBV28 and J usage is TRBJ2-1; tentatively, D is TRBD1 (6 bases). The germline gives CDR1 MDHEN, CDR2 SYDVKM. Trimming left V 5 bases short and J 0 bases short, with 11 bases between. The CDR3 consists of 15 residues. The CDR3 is CASSRDTSSYNEQFF. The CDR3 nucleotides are TGTGCCAGCAGTCGGGACACTAGCTCCTACAATGAGCAGTTCTTC.

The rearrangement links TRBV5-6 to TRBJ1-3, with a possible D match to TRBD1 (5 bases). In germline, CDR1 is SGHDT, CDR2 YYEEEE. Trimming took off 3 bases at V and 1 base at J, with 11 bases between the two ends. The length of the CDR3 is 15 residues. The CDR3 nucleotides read TGTGCCAGCAGCTCCCGGCCAGGGTCTGGAAACACCATATATTTT. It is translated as CASSSRPGSGNTIYF. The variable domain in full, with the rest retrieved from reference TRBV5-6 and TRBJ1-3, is DAGVTQSPTHLIKTRGQQVTLRCSPKSGHDTVSWYQQALGQGPQFIFQYYEEEERQRGNFPDRFSGHQFPNYSSELNVNALLLGDSALYLCASSSRPGSGNTIYFGEGSWLTVV.

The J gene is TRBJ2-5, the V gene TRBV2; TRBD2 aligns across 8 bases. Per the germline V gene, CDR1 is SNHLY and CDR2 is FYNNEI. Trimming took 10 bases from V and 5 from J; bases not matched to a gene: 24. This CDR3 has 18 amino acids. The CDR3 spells CATYLPPGRASVGETQYF. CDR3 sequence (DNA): TGTGCCACCTACCTCCCCCCCGGGAGGGCCTCGGTCGGTGAGACCCAGTACTTC.

CDR3: CASSENRGLPPRNTDTQYF. CDR3 nucleotides: TGTGCCAGCAGTGAGAACAGGGGCCTCCCCCCACGCAACACAGATACGCAGTATTTT. The chain uses TRBV6-1 and TRBJ2-3, with 7 bases fitting TRBD1. This CDR3 has 19 amino acids. Germline V CDR1 and CDR2: MNHNS, SASEGT. The V and J ends lost 3 bases and 2 bases, in that order; junction bases with no gene match: 17.

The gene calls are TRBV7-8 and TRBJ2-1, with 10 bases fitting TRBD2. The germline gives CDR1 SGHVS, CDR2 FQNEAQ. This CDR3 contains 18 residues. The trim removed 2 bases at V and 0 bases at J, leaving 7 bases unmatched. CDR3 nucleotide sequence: TGTGCCAGCAGCTTACCCAGAGCGGGAGGGAGCTCCTACAATGAGCAGTTCTTC. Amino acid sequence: CASSLPRAGGSSYNEQFF.

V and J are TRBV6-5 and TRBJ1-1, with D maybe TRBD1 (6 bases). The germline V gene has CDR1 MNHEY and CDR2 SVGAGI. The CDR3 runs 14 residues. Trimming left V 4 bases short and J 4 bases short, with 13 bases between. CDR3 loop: CASSSYTGPTEAFF. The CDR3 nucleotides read TGTGCCAGCAGTTCATATACAGGGCCCACTGAAGCTTTCTTT.

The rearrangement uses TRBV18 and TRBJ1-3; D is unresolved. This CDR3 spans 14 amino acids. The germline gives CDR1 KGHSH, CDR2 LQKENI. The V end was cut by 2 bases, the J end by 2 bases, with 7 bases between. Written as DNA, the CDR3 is TGTGCCAGCTCACCAGAGGGCACTGGAAACACCATATATTTT. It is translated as CASSPEGTGNTIYF.

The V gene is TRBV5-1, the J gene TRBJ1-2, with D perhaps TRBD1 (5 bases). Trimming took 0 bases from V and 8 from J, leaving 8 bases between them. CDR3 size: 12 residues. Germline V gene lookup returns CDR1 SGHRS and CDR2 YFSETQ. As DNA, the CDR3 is TGCGCCAGCAGCTTGGGCCGGGACGGCTACACCTTC. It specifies CASSLGRDGYTF. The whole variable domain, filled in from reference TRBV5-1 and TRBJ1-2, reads KAGVTQTPRYLIKTRGQQVTLSCSPISGHRSVSWYQQTPGQGLQFLFEYFSETQRNKGNFPGRFSGRQFSNSRSEMNVSTLELGDSALYLCASSLGRDGYTFGSGTRLTVV.

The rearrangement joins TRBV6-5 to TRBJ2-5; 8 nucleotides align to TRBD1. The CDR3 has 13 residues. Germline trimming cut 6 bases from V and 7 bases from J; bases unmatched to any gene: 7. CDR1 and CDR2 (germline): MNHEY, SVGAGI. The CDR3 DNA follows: TGTGCCAGCAGCCCCGGGACAGGAAGGACCCAGTACTTC. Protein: CASSPGTGRTQYF.

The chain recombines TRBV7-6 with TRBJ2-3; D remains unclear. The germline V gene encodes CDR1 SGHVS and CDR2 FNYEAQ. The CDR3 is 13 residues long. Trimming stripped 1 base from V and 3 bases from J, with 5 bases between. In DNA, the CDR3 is TGTGCCAGCAGCTTAGTGGAGACAGATACGCAGTATTTT. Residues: CASSLVETDTQYF.

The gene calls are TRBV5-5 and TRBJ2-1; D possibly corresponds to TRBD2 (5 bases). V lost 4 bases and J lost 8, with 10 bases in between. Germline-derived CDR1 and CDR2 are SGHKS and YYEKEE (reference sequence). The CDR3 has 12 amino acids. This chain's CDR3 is CASSPGSDEQFF. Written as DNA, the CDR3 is TGTGCCAGCAGCCCTGGGAGCGATGAGCAGTTCTTC.

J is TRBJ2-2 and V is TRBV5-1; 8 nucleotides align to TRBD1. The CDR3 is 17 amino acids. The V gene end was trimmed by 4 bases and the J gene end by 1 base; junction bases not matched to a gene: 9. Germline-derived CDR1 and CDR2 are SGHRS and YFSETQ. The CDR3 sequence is CASSPERQGLNTGELFF. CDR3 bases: TGCGCCAGCAGCCCGGAGCGACAGGGGCTGAACACCGGGGAGCTGTTTTTT.

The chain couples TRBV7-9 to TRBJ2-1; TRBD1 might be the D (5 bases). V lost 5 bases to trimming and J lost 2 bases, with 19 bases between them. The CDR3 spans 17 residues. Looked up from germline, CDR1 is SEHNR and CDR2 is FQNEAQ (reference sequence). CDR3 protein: CASSPIVSTATYNEQFF. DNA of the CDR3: TGTGCCAGCAGCCCAATAGTGTCGACAGCAACCTACAATGAGCAGTTCTTC.

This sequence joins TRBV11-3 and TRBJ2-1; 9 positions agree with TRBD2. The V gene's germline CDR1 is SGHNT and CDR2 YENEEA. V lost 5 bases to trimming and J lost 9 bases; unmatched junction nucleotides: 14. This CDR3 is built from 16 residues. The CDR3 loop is CASSNPGLAIEGEQFF. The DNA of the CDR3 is TGTGCCAGCAGCAATCCGGGACTAGCCATCGAAGGTGAGCAGTTCTTC.

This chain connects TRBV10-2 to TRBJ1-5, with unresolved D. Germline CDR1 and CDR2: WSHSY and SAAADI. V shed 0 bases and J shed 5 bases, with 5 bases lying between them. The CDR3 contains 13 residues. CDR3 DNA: TGCGCCAGCAGTGAGTCGGAGGATCAGCCCCAGCATTTT. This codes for CASSESEDQPQHF.

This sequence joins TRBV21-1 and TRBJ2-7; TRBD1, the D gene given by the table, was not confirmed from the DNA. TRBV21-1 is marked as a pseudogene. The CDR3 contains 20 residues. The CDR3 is CASSEATGTGPPLLVPRQYF. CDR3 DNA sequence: TGTGCCAGCAGCGAAGCAACCGGGACAGGGCCCCCGCTCCTAGTCCCTAGGCAGTACTTC.

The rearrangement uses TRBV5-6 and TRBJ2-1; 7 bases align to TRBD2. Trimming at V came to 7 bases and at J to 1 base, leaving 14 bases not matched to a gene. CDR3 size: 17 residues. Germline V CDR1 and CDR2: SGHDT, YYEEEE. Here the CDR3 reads CASETQWRESSYNEQFF. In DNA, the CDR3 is TGTGCCAGCGAAACCCAGTGGCGGGAGAGTTCCTACAATGAGCAGTTCTTC.

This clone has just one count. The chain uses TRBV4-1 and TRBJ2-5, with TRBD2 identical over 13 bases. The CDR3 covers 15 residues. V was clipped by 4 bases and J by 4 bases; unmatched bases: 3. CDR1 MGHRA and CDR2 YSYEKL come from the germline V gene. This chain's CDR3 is CASSRTSGSSETQYF. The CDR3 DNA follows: TGCGCCAGCAGCCGGACTAGCGGGAGTTCAGAGACCCAGTACTTC.